These 28 T cell receptor beta chains originate from one sample sequenced in a study of shared clonotypes between healthy human individuals. Produced via immunoSEQ multiplex PCR; TCRdb's table is partial and in-frame only. In the table there are roughly 2.1 million clones, 90% to 95% of which are singletons. Terminally differentiated effector memory CD45RA+ cells were excluded by CCR7 positive selection of CD45RO-negative cells. Sample: naive CD8+ T cells from PBMCs. The receptor source for this set is a man aged 18 to 30 in good health. Some clones in this sample may be carry-over from other donors' samples.

The CDR3, as DNA: TGTGCCAGCAGACCGGGACAGGGAGGTATCCACTCTGGGGCCAACGTCCTGACTTTC. Residues: CASRPGQGGIHSGANVLTF. This sequence joins TRBV28 and TRBJ2-6, with 9 bases matching TRBD1. Unmatched junction bases numbered 12, after V lost 6 bases and J lost 0 bases. This CDR3 comprises 19 residues. CDR1 MDHEN and CDR2 SYDVKM come from the germline V gene.

For the CDR3, the DNA is TGTGCCAGCAGCTTCCTAGGACAGGGGGCTGCCTATGGCTACACCTTC. Its protein product is CASSFLGQGAAYGYTF. This chain joins TRBV6-6 and TRBJ1-2, with 11 bases lining up with TRBD1. V shed 6 bases, J shed 4 bases, and the junction held 10 bases outside the gene matches. From germline, CDR1 is MNHNY and CDR2 SVGAGI (reference sequence). The CDR3 length is 16 residues.

Concerning this clone itself: This sample also contains other DNA sequences that code for the same CDR3. The chain joins TRBV27 to TRBJ2-7; D not certain. The CDR3 length is 14 residues. Germline CDR1 MNHEY, CDR2 SMNVEV (reference sequence). V shed 4 bases and J shed 0 bases, with 10 bases lying between them. Written as DNA, the CDR3 is TGTGCCAGCAGTTCAAGGGTCAGCTCCTACGAGCAGTACTTC. Translated: CASSSRVSSYEQYF.

The rearrangement uses TRBV28 and TRBJ2-5, with 7 bases matching TRBD2. The CDR3 contains 15 residues. The V segment lost 3 bases and the J segment 3 bases; nucleotides outside the gene matches: 7. CDR1 and CDR2 from the germline V gene are MDHEN and SYDVKM. CDR3 sequence reads: CASSFFFGTKETQYF. The CDR3 nucleotides read TGTGCCAGCAGTTTTTTTTTCGGGACTAAAGAGACCCAGTACTTC.

The chain is built from TRBV5-1 and TRBJ2-1, with D uncertain. V shed 4 bases and J shed 8 bases, with 10 bases lying between them. Germline CDR1 reads SGHRS; CDR2 reads YFSETQ. The CDR3 contains 12 residues. CDR3 sequence: CASSPRRDEQFF. CDR3 sequence (DNA): TGCGCCAGCAGCCCCCGAAGGGATGAGCAGTTCTTC.

This sequence joins TRBV7-8 and TRBJ2-7, with TRBD1 identical over 7 bases. The V segment lost 5 bases and the J segment 1 base; nucleotides outside the gene matches: 11. In germline, CDR1 is SGHVS, CDR2 FQNEAQ. CDR3 size: 16 residues. Here the CDR3 reads CASSTRGTVKSYEQYF. The CDR3 DNA follows: TGTGCCAGCAGCACCCGAGGGACAGTAAAATCCTACGAGCAGTACTTC. The full variable domain, rest sourced from reference TRBV7-8 and TRBJ2-7, is GAGVSQSPRYKVAKRGQDVALRCDPISGHVSLFWYQQALGQGPEFLTYFQNEAQLDKSGLPSDRFFAERPEGSVSTLKIQRTQQEDSAVYLCASSTRGTVKSYEQYFGPGTRLTVT.

The CDR3 coding sequence is TGTGCCAGCAGCGGGGTAACGGTTCAAGAGACCCAGTACTTC. It specifies CASSGVTVQETQYF. The chain combines TRBV5-6 with TRBJ2-5, with no clear D. The germline V gene has CDR1 SGHDT and CDR2 YYEEEE. Trimming cost V 4 bases and J 2 bases, with 12 bases left between them. The CDR3 covers 14 residues.

This clone was observed a single time. The chain carries TRBV19 and TRBJ2-7; 9 bases match TRBD1. The CDR3 sequence is 15 residues long. The trim removed 4 bases at V and 6 bases at J, leaving 10 bases unmatched. Germline V gene lookup returns CDR1 LNHDA and CDR2 SQIVND (reference sequence). The CDR3 is CASSTKLRTGAEQYF. CDR3 sequence (DNA): TGTGCCAGTAGTACCAAGTTGAGGACAGGGGCCGAGCAGTACTTC.

V and J are TRBV11-2 and TRBJ2-5; D call uncertain. V gave up 5 bases and J gave up 4 bases, with 11 bases separating them. CDR1 is SGHAT, CDR2 FQNNGV, per germline. The CDR3 length is 13 residues. The DNA of the CDR3 is TGTGCCAGCAGCGCTCTAATCCCAGAGACCCAGTACTTC. It encodes CASSALIPETQYF.

The chain combines TRBV4-3 with TRBJ2-2; 9 nucleotides agree with TRBD2. Germline CDR1 LGHNA, CDR2 YSLEER. This CDR3 region has 21 residues. J was trimmed by 0 bases and V by 0 bases; bases with no gene match: 14. The CDR3 spells CASSQEGGFGGRGSNTGELFF. For the CDR3, the DNA is TGCGCCAGCAGCCAAGAAGGGGGGTTTGGCGGGAGGGGTTCGAACACCGGGGAGCTGTTTTTT.

In its sample, this clone was seen once. The V and J genes are TRBV19 and TRBJ2-7; the D is unclear. The length of the CDR3 is 11 residues. CDR1 is LNHDA, CDR2 SQIVND, per germline (reference sequence). Trimming stripped 8 bases from V and 0 bases from J, with 5 bases between. As DNA, the CDR3 is TGTGCCAGTCGTGACTCCTACGAGCAGTACTTC. This sequence encodes CASRDSYEQYF.

This chain joins TRBV13 and TRBJ2-1; D is unresolved. Trimming left V 5 bases short and J 7 bases short, with 18 bases between. The CDR3 contains 15 residues. Germline CDR1 is PRHDT and CDR2 is FYEKMQ (reference sequence). The CDR3 DNA reads TGTGCCAGCAGCAAAAGAGGCCTCCGGGCTAATGAGCAGTTCTTC. Translated, it gives CASSKRGLRANEQFF.

The chain has TRBV6-1 and TRBJ2-5; perhaps TRBD2 as D (5 bases). CDR1 MNHNS and CDR2 SASEGT come from the germline V gene. V lost 7 bases and J 3 bases, leaving 9 bases between the germline ends. This CDR3 contains 12 residues. The CDR3 sequence is CASKRAKETQYF. The CDR3 DNA reads TGTGCCAGCAAGAGGGCCAAAGAGACCCAGTACTTC.

The CDR3 reads CASSVTGFGEKLFF. CDR3 nucleotide sequence: TGTGCCAGCAGCGTAACAGGGTTCGGCGAAAAACTGTTTTTT. The chain employs TRBV9 and TRBJ1-4; TRBD1 might be the D (6 bases). The germline V gene encodes CDR1 SGDLS and CDR2 YYNGEE. The CDR3 has 14 amino acids. The V gene lost 1 base and the J gene lost 8 bases, with 12 bases spanning the gap.

The chain combines TRBV7-9 with TRBJ2-1; 8 nucleotides agree with TRBD1. The germline V gene encodes CDR1 SEHNR and CDR2 FQNEAQ (reference sequence). Trimming removed 6 bases from V and 0 bases from J; junction bases left unmatched: 10. There are 17 residues in the CDR3. In DNA form, the CDR3 reads TGTGCCAGCAGTCAACCCTCGGACAGGGTCTCCTACAATGAGCAGTTCTTC. Translating it yields CASSQPSDRVSYNEQFF.

Worth noting for this clone: Other DNA sequences in the same sample also yield this CDR3. This chain joins TRBV7-9 and TRBJ1-5; no clear D gene. Per germline, CDR1 SEHNR and CDR2 FQNEAQ (reference sequence). The CDR3 has 13 residues. V was shortened by 4 bases and J by 2 bases, with 6 bases between the two germline ends. The CDR3, as DNA: TGTGCCAGCAGCTCGGGTGGCAATCAGCCCCAGCATTTT. This sequence encodes CASSSGGNQPQHF.

J is TRBJ1-5 and V is TRBV5-8; no reliable D call. The CDR3 consists of 15 residues. V was shortened by 0 bases and J by 0 bases, with 7 bases between the two germline ends. CDR1 is SGHTS and CDR2 is YDEGEE in the germline V gene. The CDR3 spells CASSLDIDSNQPQHF. In nucleotides, the CDR3 is TGTGCCAGCAGCTTGGACATTGATAGCAATCAGCCCCAGCATTTT.

This chain links TRBV28 with TRBJ1-3, with D unresolved. This CDR3 comprises 16 residues. Germline V gene data show CDR1 as MDHEN and CDR2 as SYDVKM. Between the trimmed V and J ends, which lost 4 bases and 2 bases, there was a span of 15 bases. Written as DNA, the CDR3 is TGTGCCAGCAGTTCCCCTCAACTCGTGGCTGGAAACACCATATATTTT. Its translation is CASSSPQLVAGNTIYF.

The rearrangement links TRBV5-1 to TRBJ2-3; no definite D call. The ends were cut back, 0 bases at V and 10 bases at J, with 21 bases in the middle. Germline V lookup: CDR1 SGHRS, CDR2 YFSETQ. This CDR3 has 16 amino acids. The chain's CDR3 is CASSLEGPRVQAAQYF. DNA for the CDR3: TGCGCCAGCAGCTTGGAAGGTCCACGAGTACAAGCCGCGCAGTATTTT.

The chain carries TRBV7-9 and TRBJ1-1; D ambiguous. The germline V and J ends were trimmed by 5 bases and 0 bases, with 16 bases remaining between them. The length of the CDR3 is 16 residues. Germline V gene sequence: CDR1 SEHNR, CDR2 FQNEAQ (reference sequence). CDR3 DNA sequence: TGTGCCAGCAGCCCTAGCGAGGGATTTCTGAACACTGAAGCTTTCTTT. As protein: CASSPSEGFLNTEAFF.

A word on this clone: The same CDR3 also results from other DNA sequences found in this sample. V and J are TRBV7-3 and TRBJ2-5; no reliable D call. The V gene's germline CDR1 is SGHTA and CDR2 FQGTGA. The V end was cut by 0 bases, the J end by 5 bases, with 7 bases between. The CDR3 has 13 amino acids. The CDR3 protein is CASSLTVRETQYF. The CDR3 DNA is TGTGCCAGCAGCTTAACGGTCCGGGAGACCCAGTACTTC.

The chain employs TRBV11-2 and TRBJ2-7; maybe TRBD2 (5 bases). Germline CDR1 reads SGHAT; CDR2 reads FQNNGV. Trimming took 1 base from V and 2 from J, leaving 15 bases between them. The CDR3 length is 16 residues. The CDR3 DNA reads TGTGCCAGCAGCTTAGCTGGTCTAGCCCTAACCTACGAGCAGTACTTC. Protein: CASSLAGLALTYEQYF. Using reference TRBV11-2 and TRBJ2-7 for the parts outside the CDR3, the full variable domain is EAGVAQSPRYKIIEKRQSVAFWCNPISGHATLYWYQQILGQGPKLLIQFQNNGVVDDSQLPKDRFSAERLKGVDSTLKIQPAKLEDSAVYLCASSLAGLALTYEQYFGPGTRLTVT.

The rearrangement joins TRBV6-6 to TRBJ2-5, with 7 bases aligning to TRBD2. The CDR3 spans 16 residues. CDR1 MNHNY and CDR2 SVGAGI come from the germline V gene (reference sequence). With 5 bases clipped from V and 3 bases from J, the junction kept 12 bases outside the gene matches. The CDR3 region is CASSPRGGLGKETQYF. CDR3 bases: TGTGCCAGCAGTCCCCGCGGGGGACTCGGGAAAGAGACCCAGTACTTC.

The chain carries TRBV4-3 and TRBJ2-7, with TRBD2 matching 9 bases. CDR1 LGHNA and CDR2 YSLEER come from the germline V gene. This CDR3 spans 16 amino acids. V trimming: 4 bases; J trimming: 5 bases; junction bases outside the gene matches: 12. The DNA for the CDR3 is TGCGCCAGCAGCCTCACGGTGGGGCGGGAGGGCCACGAGCAGTACTTC. As protein: CASSLTVGREGHEQYF.

The gene calls are TRBV2 and TRBJ2-7; D gene uncertain. The CDR3 contains 16 residues. Germline V gives CDR1 SNHLY, CDR2 FYNNEI. With 2 bases removed from V and 1 base from J, the gap between germline ends came to 15 bases. CDR3 in DNA: TGTGCCAGCAGTGAAAGGAAGACCGCGATTTCCTACGAGCAGTACTTC. The encoded protein is CASSERKTAISYEQYF.

The rearrangement links TRBV27 to TRBJ2-6; D unclear. Germline loops: CDR1 MNHEY, CDR2 SMNVEV (reference sequence). The CDR3 covers 14 residues. Trimming pared 6 bases from V and 2 bases from J, leaving 8 bases between. CDR3 residues: CASRPTAGANVLTF. CDR3 coding DNA: TGTGCCAGCAGGCCTACAGCTGGGGCCAACGTCCTGACTTTC. The full variable domain, with the rest looked up from reference TRBV27 and TRBJ2-6, is EAQVTQNPRYLITVTGKKLTVTCSQNMNHEYMSWYRQDPGLGLRQIYYSMNVEVTDKGDVPEGYKVSRKEKRNFPLILESPSPNQTSLYFCASRPTAGANVLTFGAGSRLTVL.

J is TRBJ2-5 and V is TRBV19, with TRBD1 identical over 9 bases. With V trimmed by 11 bases and J by 3 bases, 10 bases remained unmatched. The germline V gene has CDR1 LNHDA and CDR2 SQIVND (reference sequence). The CDR3 spans 14 residues. The DNA for the CDR3 is TGTGCCTCTAACCGGGACAGGGACGAAGAGACCCAGTACTTC. As protein: CASNRDRDEETQYF. The complete variable domain, with remaining parts taken from reference TRBV19 and TRBJ2-5, reads DGGITQSPKYLFRKEGQNVTLSCEQNLNHDAMYWYRQDPGQGLRLIYYSQIVNDFQKGDIAEGYSVSREKKESFPLTVTSAQKNPTAFYLCASNRDRDEETQYFGPGTRLLVL.

The V gene is TRBV7-9, the J gene TRBJ2-5; 11 nucleotides align to TRBD2. CDR3 length equals 15 residues. The germline gives CDR1 SEHNR, CDR2 FQNEAQ (reference sequence). J was trimmed by 4 bases and V by 5 bases; bases with no gene match: 6. The CDR3 nucleotides are TGTGCCAGCAGCCATACTCTAGCGGGAGGAGAGACCCAGTACTTC. As protein: CASSHTLAGGETQYF.